This record covers a single TCR beta chain. Each ophthalmopathy patient scored at least 3 on the Clinical Activity Score and at least 4 on NOSPECS grade, with duration under 3 months. Exclusion of a patient resulted from uncontrolled infection, other autoimmune disease, pregnancy or lactation. These data originate in a study of T cells in Graves' hyperthyroidism and ophthalmopathy. It was RNA transcripts that yielded the amplified TCR beta CDR3 regions. With the HTBI primer set, the TCR CDR3 went through a first round of RT-PCR. TCRdb reprocessed the multiplex PCR reads via MiXCR and lists one record per CDR3 protein. The sample consists of some 350,000 distinct CDR3 sequences, 15% of them appearing once. The CDR3 contains 13 residues. Germline loops: CDR1 MDHEN, CDR2 SYDVKM.

Sequencing used blood. This sequence joins TRBV28 and TRBJ1-4, with D perhaps matching TRBD1 (6 bases). This receptor was obtained from a woman aged 60-70 years with Graves' ophthalmopathy. The CDR3 region is CGAGERTNEKLFF. The CDR3, as DNA: TGTGGGGCAGGGGAGAGAACTAATGAAAAACTGTTTTTT. Full variable domain (rest looked up from reference TRBV28 and TRBJ1-4): DVKVTQSSRYLVKRTGEKVFLECVQDMDHENMFWYRQDPGLGLRLIYFSYDVKMKEKGDIPEGYSVSREKKERFSLILESASTNQTSMYLCGAGERTNEKLFFGSGTQLSVL.